What follows are 21 T cell receptor beta chains derived from one specimen sequenced in a study of CD8 T cells in ankylosing spondylitis. MiXCR, applied by TCRdb to the 5' RACE reads, yields one record per CDR3 protein. The sample contains about 220,000 distinct CDR3 sequences, roughly a tenth of which appear only once. Sample: blood, either unsorted or a sorted T cell fraction (not recorded which). The receptors come from a male donor with ankylosing spondylitis or in good health (not recorded which).

The chain carries TRBV28 and TRBJ1-1; D remains ambiguous. The V gene's germline CDR1 is MDHEN and CDR2 SYDVKM. The CDR3 totals 15 residues. Between the trimmed V and J ends, which lost 4 bases and 1 base, there was a span of 13 bases. CDR3 DNA sequence: TGTGCCAGCAGTTCGCCCCTAGCGGGGAACACTGAAGCTTTCTTT. This gives the protein CASSSPLAGNTEAFF. Based on the CDR3 plus reference TRBV28 and TRBJ1-1, the full variable domain is DVKVTQSSRYLVKRTGEKVFLECVQDMDHENMFWYRQDPGLGLRLIYFSYDVKMKEKGDIPEGYSVSREKKERFSLILESASTNQTSMYLCASSSPLAGNTEAFFGQGTRLTVV.

The chain recombines TRBV5-6 with TRBJ2-1; D might be TRBD2 (7 bases). V dropped 6 bases and J dropped 8 bases, with 21 bases sitting between them. This CDR3 is built from 15 residues. CDR1 and CDR2 (germline): SGHDT, YYEEEE. The CDR3 sequence: CASTSGGGPLDEQFF. The CDR3 nucleotides are TGTGCCAGCACCTCTGGGGGGGGCCCCCTGGATGAGCAGTTCTTC.

Turning to this clonotype: Just one base apart from a much larger clone, this may be a read error. The chain carries TRBV6-5 and TRBJ2-2, with D unresolved. Germline-derived CDR1 and CDR2 are MNHEY and SVGAGI. The CDR3 is 11 amino acids. CDR3 region: CACRKDGELFF. DNA for the CDR3: TGTGCCTGCAGGAAGGACGGGGAGCTGTTTTTT.

The V call is TRBV11-2, the J call TRBJ2-3, with 8 bases that match TRBD1. Germline loops: CDR1 SGHAT, CDR2 FQNNGV. This CDR3 is 18 amino acids long. J gave up 1 base and V 4 bases, and 13 bases lay outside the gene matches. The CDR3 region is CASSSQFLPGQGTDTQYF. In DNA, the CDR3 is TGTGCCAGCAGCTCTCAATTTCTTCCGGGACAGGGCACAGATACGCAGTATTTT.

This clonotype was detected a few times. The chain joins TRBV14 to TRBJ1-1; D gene ambiguous. V lost 1 base to trimming and J lost 1 base, with 7 bases between them. CDR1 is SGHDN and CDR2 is FVKESK in the germline V gene. The CDR3 is 14 residues long. The CDR3 nucleotides read TGTGCCAGCAGCCAAGCCCTCCAGAACACTGAAGCTTTCTTT. This translates into CASSQALQNTEAFF.

In DNA form, the CDR3 reads TGTGCCAGCAGCGCCGCGTCCAGGGGGATTTACGAGCAGTACTTC. Its translation: CASSAASRGIYEQYF. The chain recombines TRBV7-9 with TRBJ2-7, with 7 nucleotides matching TRBD1. Germline trimming cut 5 bases from V and 4 bases from J; bases unmatched to any gene: 11. The CDR3 spans 15 residues. Germline V gives CDR1 SEHNR, CDR2 FQNEAQ (reference sequence).

This clonotype was detected a few times. The chain employs TRBV19 and TRBJ2-1; 12 bases are a match to TRBD2. J was trimmed by 8 bases and V by 9 bases; bases with no gene match: 20. From germline, CDR1 is LNHDA and CDR2 SQIVND (reference sequence). This CDR3 comprises 18 residues. This CDR3 is CASSPGLAGGPRIDEQFF. CDR3 bases: TGTGCCAGCAGCCCCGGGCTAGCGGGGGGGCCAAGGATCGATGAGCAGTTCTTC.

This chain links TRBV28 with TRBJ2-2, with D hard to call. V lost 8 bases and J lost 4, with 8 bases in between. The CDR3 length is 12 residues. Germline V gene data show CDR1 as MDHEN and CDR2 as SYDVKM. CDR3: CASGLFTGELFF. The CDR3 nucleotides are TGTGCCAGCGGGTTGTTCACCGGGGAGCTGTTTTTT.

This clonotype was recorded many times. The chain joins TRBV5-1 to TRBJ2-3; TRBD2 agrees at 9 bases. V shed 5 bases and J 2 bases; nucleotides not matched to a gene: 6. This CDR3 comprises 15 residues. CDR1 is SGHRS, CDR2 YFSETQ, per germline. CDR3 coding DNA: TGCGCCAGCAGTACCGGACTAGCGAACACAGATACGCAGTATTTT. Its protein product is CASSTGLANTDTQYF.

The chain uses TRBV9 and TRBJ1-1; TRBD1 matches 7 bases. Germline lookup yields CDR1 SGDLS and CDR2 YYNGEE. Trimming cost V 3 bases and J 1 base; bases outside gene matches: 6. This CDR3 contains 15 residues. The CDR3 protein is CASSERTGQNTEAFF. CDR3 bases: TGTGCCAGCAGCGAGAGGACAGGACAGAACACTGAAGCTTTCTTT. Full variable domain (outside the CDR3, taken from reference TRBV9 and TRBJ1-1): DSGVTQTPKHLITATGQRVTLRCSPRSGDLSVYWYQQSLDQGLQFLIQYYNGEERAKGNILERFSAQQFPDLHSELNLSSLELGDSALYFCASSERTGQNTEAFFGQGTRLTVV.

The chain is built from TRBV28 and TRBJ2-5; TRBD2 matches at 8 bases. Germline CDR1 and CDR2: MDHEN and SYDVKM. This CDR3 is built from 15 residues. V lost 3 bases to trimming and J lost 5 bases; unmatched junction nucleotides: 8. The CDR3 nucleotides are TGTGCCAGCAGTTTCGGGGGGGCCTTGGGGGAGACCCAGTACTTC. Amino acids: CASSFGGALGETQYF.

The rearrangement joins TRBV4-2 to TRBJ2-1; 10 bases are shared with TRBD2. CDR3 length: 16 residues. The V gene end was trimmed by 0 bases and the J gene end by 8 bases; junction bases not matched to a gene: 7. Germline assignment: CDR1 LGHNA and CDR2 YNFKEQ. CDR3 sequence: CASSQEITSGVHEQFF. The CDR3 bases are TGTGCCAGCAGCCAAGAAATAACTAGCGGGGTTCATGAGCAGTTCTTC.

In this sample, this clonotype turned up a few times. The chain links TRBV6-1 to TRBJ1-3; D uncertain. Germline V lookup: CDR1 MNHNS, CDR2 SASEGT. This CDR3 contains 16 residues. Trimming took off 6 bases at V and 0 bases at J, with 15 bases between the two ends. The CDR3 sequence: CASRKLIRNSGNTIYF. As DNA, the CDR3 is TGTGCCAGCAGAAAGCTGATCCGTAACTCTGGAAACACCATATATTTT.

Many counts were recorded for this clonotype. The V gene is TRBV28, the J gene TRBJ1-4; 7 bases line up with TRBD1. The CDR3 runs 14 residues. The ends lost 7 bases at V and 3 bases at J; junction bases unmatched: 5. From germline, CDR1 is MDHEN and CDR2 SYDVKM. CDR3 sequence (DNA): TGTGCCAGCACATACGGGACAGCTAATGAAAAACTGTTTTTT. The encoded protein is CASTYGTANEKLFF.

This clonotype was recorded many times. The gene calls are TRBV27 and TRBJ2-7; TRBD1 might be the D (6 bases). V was pared by 4 bases and J by 0 bases, with 16 bases between. The germline V gene encodes CDR1 MNHEY and CDR2 SMNVEV (reference sequence). The CDR3 is 16 amino acids. CDR3 sequence: CASSSFSQDSSYEQYF. The CDR3 nucleotides read TGTGCCAGCAGTTCATTCAGTCAGGACAGCTCCTACGAGCAGTACTTC.

This clonotype was counted only a few times. The chain is built from TRBV24-1 and TRBJ2-3, with D perhaps matching TRBD1 (6 bases). The CDR3 runs to 15 residues. Germline values: CDR1 KGHDR, CDR2 SFDVKD. V was clipped by 4 bases and J by 1 base, with 11 bases between them. This CDR3 reads CATSENREGTDTQYF. The CDR3 DNA follows: TGTGCCACCAGTGAGAACAGGGAAGGCACAGATACGCAGTATTTT.

As regards this clonotype: Just one base apart from a much larger clone, this may be a read error. The CDR3 end shows no conserved phenylalanine or tryptophan, and so a read error is likely. J is TRBJ2-3 and V is TRBV5-5; 8 nucleotides match TRBD2. The CDR3 spans 16 residues. V gave up 0 bases and J gave up 0 bases; unmatched junction bases: 3. CDR1 is SGHKS, CDR2 YYEKEE, per germline (reference sequence). CDR3 sequence reads: CASSLGQRGSTDTQYI. The CDR3 coding sequence is TGTGCCAGCAGCTTGGGGCAGCGGGGGAGCACAGATACGCAGTATATT.

In its sample, this clonotype was seen many times. The chain joins TRBV7-2 to TRBJ1-1, with unresolved D. Germline assignment: CDR1 SGHTA and CDR2 FQGNSA. The CDR3 runs 14 residues. The V end was cut by 3 bases, the J end by 0 bases, with 8 bases between. The CDR3 coding sequence is TGTGCCAGCAGCTTGAGGCAACTGAACACTGAAGCTTTCTTT. It codes for CASSLRQLNTEAFF.

This clonotype showed up many times. The genes are TRBV5-1 and TRBJ2-6; D gene ambiguous. Germline values: CDR1 SGHRS, CDR2 YFSETQ. This CDR3 comprises 17 residues. V was shortened by 2 bases and J by 4 bases, with 16 bases between the two germline ends. The CDR3: CASSFIPPAPGANVLTF. CDR3 in DNA: TGCGCCAGCAGCTTCATCCCCCCAGCACCCGGGGCCAACGTCCTGACTTTC.

This clonotype appeared many times. The rearrangement links TRBV12-3 or TRBV12-4 to TRBJ1-2; TRBD1 agrees at 8 bases. With 4 bases clipped from V and 0 bases from J, the junction kept 10 bases outside the gene matches. This CDR3 region has 17 residues. The CDR3 DNA reads as TGTGCCAGCAGTTATGACAGGGGCGGCTTAACTAACTATGGCTACACCTTC. Translated, it gives CASSYDRGGLTNYGYTF.

This clonotype showed up just once. One end of the junction varies from germline; a read error may be responsible. J is TRBJ2-3 and V is TRBV10-3; the D is unclear. Germline V gives CDR1 ENHRY, CDR2 SYGVKD. The CDR3 consists of 13 residues. Written as DNA, the CDR3 is TGTGCCATCAGTGAGGGATTCAAAGATACGCAGTGTTTT. This codes for CAISEGFKDTQCF.